Listed below are T cell receptor beta chains from one sample, sequenced in a study of blood T cell repertoires in COVID-19. Assay used: immunoSEQ multiplex PCR; TCRdb lists only in-frame clones, some missing. The data show approximately 100,000 clones, with roughly 90% seen just once and 17% held by the top ten. Sequenced sample: peripheral blood. Receptor source: a woman of 80 years or more in a cohort sampled during active COVID-19. Both conserved end residues are part of each CDR3. A D gene is named only where the DNA matches it firmly.

J	V	D	CDR3
TRBJ2-7	TRBV7-8	-	CASSLARSALRDEQYF
TRBJ1-2	TRBV28	TRBD1	CASSKTGAYGYTF
TRBJ2-3	TRBV19	-	CASSIPHLDTQYF
TRBJ2-7	TRBV30	-	CAWRGQGISPYEQYF
TRBJ2-1	TRBV2	TRBD2	CASAGGVAHNEQFF
TRBJ1-2	TRBV5-1	TRBD1	CASRPDRGRGYTF
TRBJ2-6	TRBV12-3/TRBV12-4	-	CASTLLNVLTF
TRBJ1-1	TRBV5-1	-	CASSPWGGRDKNTEAFF
TRBJ1-1	TRBV7-9	-	CASKPVPPWATEAFF
TRBJ2-7	TRBV19	TRBD2	CASSISGTLETYEQYF
TRBJ1-1	TRBV10-1	-	CASSGTGSEAEAFF
TRBJ1-5	TRBV19	TRBD1	CASIGTDFPTVGSQPQHF
TRBJ2-3	TRBV5-1	TRBD2	CASSSGGTSGTDTQYF
TRBJ2-1	TRBV7-3	TRBD1	CASSISTGAYNEQFF
TRBJ2-1	TRBV10-3	-	CAISESESSYNEQFF
TRBJ1-1	TRBV19	-	CASTGAMNTEAFF
TRBJ2-2	TRBV30	TRBD2	CAWSGAGVENTGELFF
TRBJ1-2	TRBV7-6	TRBD1	CASSGRDRAFTF
TRBJ2-2	TRBV5-5	TRBD2	CASSPSGRVSGELFF
TRBJ1-1	TRBV6-6	-	CASPPELPKGTEAFF
TRBJ2-7	TRBV7-9	-	CASSQTGFEQYF
TRBJ1-2	TRBV10-3	-	CAISEASSTGGYTF
TRBJ1-5	TRBV18	TRBD1	CASSPGEQGQGPQHF
TRBJ2-7	TRBV5-6	TRBD1	CASSFPPGTGSYEQYF
TRBJ2-6	TRBV5-5	-	CASSETVPGANVLTF
TRBJ2-2	TRBV10-3	-	CAIQESGRNGELFF
TRBJ2-1	TRBV7-2	TRBD2	CASSQGTSRYNEQFF
TRBJ2-3	TRBV18	-	CASSPTGGTDTQYF
TRBJ2-1	TRBV24-1	-	CATSDTRASSYNEQFF
TRBJ1-5	TRBV3-1/TRBV3-2	-	CASSQAGLLNGDSDQPQHF
TRBJ2-1	TRBV11-2	-	CASSLDGQYNEQFF
TRBJ1-2	TRBV27	-	CASSLRGDHYGYTF
TRBJ2-7	TRBV28	-	CASSTYEQYF
TRBJ2-3	TRBV6-1	-	CASLPRGLTDTQYF
TRBJ1-1	TRBV7-9	TRBD1	CASSLDRGSGTEAFF
TRBJ2-2	TRBV30	-	CAWSVQNTGELFF
TRBJ2-1	TRBV5-1	-	CASSPTVDNEQFF
TRBJ1-1	TRBV6-2/TRBV6-3	-	CASSLVGNTEAFF
TRBJ2-1	TRBV5-1	TRBD2	CASWGGVGTSSYNEQFF
TRBJ2-1	TRBV18	TRBD2	CASSGTSGISYNEQFF
TRBJ2-7	TRBV5-1	TRBD2	CASSLGSGGGYEQYF
TRBJ2-7	TRBV6-1	-	CASSEGSTGSIYEQYF
TRBJ2-1	TRBV2	-	CASNGPSSYNEQFF
TRBJ1-3	TRBV19	-	CASSIGSGSGNTIYF
TRBJ1-1	TRBV30	-	CAWSPLPDNYEAFF